This TCR beta chain was documented in a study of T cells expressing NK-cell markers. Each CDR3 protein gets one entry in TCRdb, which reprocessed the 5' RACE reads and gives no DNA. This sample's table has some 410,000 distinct CDR3 sequences. This CDR3 region has 15 residues. From germline, CDR1 is MNHEY and CDR2 SMNVEV (reference sequence). The sequencing sample was made of blood T cells: a sorted CD56 or NKG2C T cell subset, CD4+ or CD8+ T cells, or bulk PBMC T cells (not recorded which). The TCR comes from a woman aged 18 to 69 in good health. The V and J genes are TRBV27 and TRBJ2-1; the D gene TCRdb calls, TRBD2, cannot be checked with no DNA. CDR3 sequence: CASSYQSGAHNEQFF.